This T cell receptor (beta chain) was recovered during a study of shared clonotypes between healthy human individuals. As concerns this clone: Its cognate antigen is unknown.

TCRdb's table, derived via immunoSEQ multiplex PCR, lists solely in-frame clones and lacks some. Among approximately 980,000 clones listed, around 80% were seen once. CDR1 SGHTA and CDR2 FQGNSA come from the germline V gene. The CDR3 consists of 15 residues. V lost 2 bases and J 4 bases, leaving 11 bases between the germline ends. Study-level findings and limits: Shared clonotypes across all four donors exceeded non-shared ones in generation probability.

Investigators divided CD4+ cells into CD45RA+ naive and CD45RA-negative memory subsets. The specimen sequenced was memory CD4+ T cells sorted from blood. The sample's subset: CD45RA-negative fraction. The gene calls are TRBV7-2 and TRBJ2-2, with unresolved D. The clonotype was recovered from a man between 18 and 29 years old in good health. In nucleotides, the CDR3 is TGTGCCAGCAGCTTATCAGCAGGCCCCACCGGGGAGCTGTTTTTT. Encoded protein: CASSLSAGPTGELFF.